Listed here is a single T cell receptor (beta chain). The sample comes from a study of T cell responses to AZD1222 COVID-19 vaccine. TCRdb's copy holds only in-frame clones and misses some; the assay was immunoSEQ multiplex PCR. The table shows fewer than 55,000 clones, with approximately 79% occurring only once. The TCR originated in an adult in good health. The input for sequencing was peripheral blood, taken on day 0 of MenACWY control vaccination.

This chain's CDR3 is CASSRDGGLDEQFF. CDR3 DNA sequence: TGTGCCAGCAGTCGTGACGGGGGGCTCGATGAGCAGTTCTTC. The genes are TRBV6-4 and TRBJ2-1, with D possibly TRBD2 on 7 matching bases. Germline V gene lookup returns CDR1 MRHNA and CDR2 SNTAGT. Trimming left V 5 bases short and J 8 bases short, with 16 bases between. The CDR3 length is 14 residues.